This T cell receptor beta chain was captured by sequencing in a study of T cells in Graves' hyperthyroidism and ophthalmopathy. Patients counted as stable if ophthalmopathy did not develop within 18 months. This clonotype has ten or more counts. RNA transcripts yielded amplified TCR beta CDR3 regions. A first-round RT-PCR of the TCR CDR3 used the HTBI primer set. TCRdb redid the calling of the multiplex PCR reads with MiXCR, one entry per CDR3 protein. The sample includes some 620,000 distinct CDR3 sequences, around 15% of them seen just once. The CDR3 has 15 residues. Germline values: CDR1 MNHEY, CDR2 SMNVEV (reference sequence). The V end was cut by 3 bases, the J end by 0 bases, with 9 bases between.

The V and J genes are TRBV27 and TRBJ1-5, with a possible D match to TRBD1 (5 bases). This TCR was sampled from a woman younger than 45 with Graves' hyperthyroidism. The sequenced sample was blood. The CDR3 DNA reads as TGTGCCAGCAGTTTTTATGGGACTAGCAATCAGCCCCAGCATTTT. Its protein is CASSFYGTSNQPQHF.